Sequencing of this T cell receptor beta chain was carried out in a study of cytomegalovirus exposure and HLA in healthy donors. Whole-study context: Earlier results showed 117 million unique TCR beta sequences derived from approximately 170 million T cells. General study points: Most TCR sequences showed up rarely, but some public TCRs showed up in many donors. Cytomegalovirus-associated TCR beta chains were listed, numbering over 150. With later analysis, a missense DCLRE1C variant became linked to TCR beta V- and J-gene trimming.

The primer mix had 60 Vbeta and 13 Jbeta primers. Some clones are missing from TCRdb's copy, which holds only in-frame ones; the method was immunoSEQ multiplex PCR. The sample lists over 200,000 clones; more than 75% were seen once. Regarding this clone: The antigen is not known.

The source of this sequence is a human donor in good health. Sequenced input: PBMCs.

CDR3 sequence reads: CAWRAPSTSGLGKQYF. The DNA for the CDR3 is TGTGCCTGGAGGGCCCCTTCGACATCAGGGTTGGGAAAGCAGTACTTC. The chain joins TRBV30 to TRBJ2-5; weak D call: TRBD1 (5 bases). CDR3 size: 16 residues. The germline gives CDR1 GTSNPN, CDR2 SVGIG (reference sequence). The ends were cut back, 3 bases at V and 11 bases at J, with 28 bases in the middle.